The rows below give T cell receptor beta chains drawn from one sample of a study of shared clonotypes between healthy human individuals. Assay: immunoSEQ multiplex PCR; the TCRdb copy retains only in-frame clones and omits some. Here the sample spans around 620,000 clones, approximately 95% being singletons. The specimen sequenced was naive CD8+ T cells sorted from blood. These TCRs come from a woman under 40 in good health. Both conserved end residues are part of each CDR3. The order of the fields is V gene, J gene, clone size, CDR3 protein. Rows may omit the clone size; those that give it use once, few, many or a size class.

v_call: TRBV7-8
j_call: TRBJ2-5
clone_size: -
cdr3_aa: CASSLLAGTETQYF

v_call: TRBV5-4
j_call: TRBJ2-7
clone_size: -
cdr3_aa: CASSSRSGLVDPYEQYF

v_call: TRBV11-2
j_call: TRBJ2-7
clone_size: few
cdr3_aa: CASSTYSGTGYEQYF

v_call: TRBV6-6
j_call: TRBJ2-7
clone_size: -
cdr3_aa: CASSYSPSEQYF

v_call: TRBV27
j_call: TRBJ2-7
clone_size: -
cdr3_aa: CASSFGRTYEQYF

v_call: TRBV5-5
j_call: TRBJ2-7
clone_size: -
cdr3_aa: CASRIQGAPYYEQYF

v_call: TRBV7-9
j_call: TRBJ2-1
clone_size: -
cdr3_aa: CASSLGYVAYNEQFF

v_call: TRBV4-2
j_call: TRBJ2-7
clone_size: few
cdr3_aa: CASSQDTYEQYF

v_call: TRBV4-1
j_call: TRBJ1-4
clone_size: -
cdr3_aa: CASSLRPPLRVKLFF

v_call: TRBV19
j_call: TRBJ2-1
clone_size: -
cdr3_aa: CASSIGYNEQFF

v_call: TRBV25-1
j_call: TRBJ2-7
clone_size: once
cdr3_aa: CASADSPYEQYF

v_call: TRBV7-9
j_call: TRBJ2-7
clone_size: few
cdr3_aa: CASSSNTYEQYF